This TCR beta chain was captured in a study of T cell repertoires in cytomegalovirus infection (dated by TCRdb to between 2019 and 2020). Regarding the complete study: Donor HLA type was relevant to the analysis, as public TCR beta signatures indicated carriage of CMV infection together with the matching HLA type.

Sequences MNHEY (CDR1) and SMNVEV (CDR2) are obtained from the germline V gene (reference sequence). Counted from cysteine to phenylalanine, this CDR3 has 16 amino acids. The entry retains the CDR3 DNA only, 48 bases that are in frame from base 1. Details on this clonotype: Its antigen remains unidentified. A junction boundary mismatches the germline segment, possibly from a read error.

The sequencing machine was an Illumina HiSeq 1500. TCRdb reprocessed the public reads (quality trimming at Q25 with fastp, clone calling with MiXCR) and kept in-frame beta chains. Every entry covers one CDR3 protein and lists the most common genes and DNA from its rows. For this sample there are around 490,000 distinct CDR3 sequences; around 27% appear just once. The ten largest clones capture around 13% of the sample. General conclusions and limits of the study: Cumulative frequency of public TCR beta family members discriminated carriers of CMV infection plus the relevant HLA type in this cohort and an independent roughly 340-donor cohort. The ex vivo response was dominated by HLA-C-restricted CMV-specific TCR beta clonotypes, which also provided the single most frequent clonotype in two of eight donors.

The clonotype comes from a human donor in good health (CMV status not recorded). Some clones in this sample may be carry-over from other donors' samples. Input material: PBMCs. In this chain, TRBV27 is recombined with TRBJ2-2; 7 junctional bases match TRBD2. The nucleotide sequence reads as follows: TGTGCCAGCAGTCCCCTAGCGGCTGCGAACACCGGGGAGCTGTCTTTT. Translation gives CASSPLAAANTGELSF.